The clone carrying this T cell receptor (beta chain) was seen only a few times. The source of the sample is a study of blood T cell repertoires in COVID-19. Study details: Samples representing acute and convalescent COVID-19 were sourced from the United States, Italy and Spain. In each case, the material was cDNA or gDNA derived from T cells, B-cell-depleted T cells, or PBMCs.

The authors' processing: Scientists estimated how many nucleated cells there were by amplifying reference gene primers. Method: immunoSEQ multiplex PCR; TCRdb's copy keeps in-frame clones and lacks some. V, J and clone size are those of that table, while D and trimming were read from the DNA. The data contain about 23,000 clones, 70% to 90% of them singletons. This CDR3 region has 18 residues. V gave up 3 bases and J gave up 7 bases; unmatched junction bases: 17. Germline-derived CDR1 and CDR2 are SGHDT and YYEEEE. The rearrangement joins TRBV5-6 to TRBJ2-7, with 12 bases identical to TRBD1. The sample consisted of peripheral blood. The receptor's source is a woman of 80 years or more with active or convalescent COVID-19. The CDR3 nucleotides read TGTGCCAGCAGCTCACCGGGACAGGGGGCGGGAGTGAAGGCGGAGCAGTACTTC. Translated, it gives CASSSPGQGAGVKAEQYF.